These 32 T cell receptor beta chains were all obtained from the same sample, sequenced in a study of cytomegalovirus exposure and HLA in healthy donors. Assay: immunoSEQ multiplex PCR; the TCRdb copy retains only in-frame clones and omits some. Among 150,000 to 200,000 clones listed, 89% were seen once. Sequences were obtained from PBMCs. These receptors were taken from a man younger than 35 in good health and CMV-seropositive.

The chain combines TRBV4-1 with TRBJ1-5, with D possibly TRBD1 on 6 matching bases. Trimming cost V 3 bases and J 0 bases, with 12 bases left between them. The CDR3 runs to 16 residues. CDR1 is MGHRA and CDR2 is YSYEKL in the germline V gene. The DNA of the CDR3 is TGCGCCAGCAGCCAGGATGGGACAACTAGCAATCAGCCCCAGCATTTT. This encodes CASSQDGTTSNQPQHF.

The chain is built from TRBV5-4 and TRBJ2-3, with TRBD2 as a possible D gene (6 bases). Germline CDR1 is SGHNT and CDR2 is YYREEE (reference sequence). Trimming pared 2 bases from V and 3 bases from J, leaving 10 bases between. This CDR3 contains 14 residues. The CDR3 here is CASSFVGGTDTQYF. The CDR3 DNA reads as TGTGCCAGCAGCTTTGTGGGGGGTACAGATACGCAGTATTTT.

In DNA, the CDR3 is TGTGCCAGCAGTGAAGACAGGGGGAATACGCAGTATTTT. Protein: CASSEDRGNTQYF. The chain is built from TRBV2 and TRBJ2-3; 8 bases agree with TRBD1. Germline V CDR1 and CDR2: SNHLY, FYNNEI. The CDR3 has 13 amino acids. With V trimmed by 1 base and J by 7 bases, 1 base remained unmatched.

The chain joins TRBV4-1 to TRBJ2-5; 7 bases are a match to TRBD2. From germline, CDR1 is MGHRA and CDR2 YSYEKL. Trimming removed 0 bases from V and 5 bases from J; junction bases left unmatched: 6. The CDR3 spans 15 residues. The CDR3 spells CASSQDLWGGETQYF. The CDR3 DNA follows: TGCGCCAGCAGCCAAGATCTTTGGGGGGGGGAGACCCAGTACTTC.

This rearrangement joins TRBV5-1 to TRBJ2-1; TRBD2 matches at 11 bases. Unmatched junction bases numbered 13, after V lost 5 bases and J lost 0 bases. This CDR3 comprises 19 residues. Germline V gene sequence: CDR1 SGHRS, CDR2 YFSETQ. CDR3 DNA sequence: TGCGCCAGCAGACGTCTAGCGGGAGGTATTCGGAGCTCCTACAATGAGCAGTTCTTC. Amino acids: CASRRLAGGIRSSYNEQFF.

The chain recombines TRBV27 with TRBJ2-5; TRBD1 is a possible D gene (7 bases). The ends were cut back, 3 bases at V and 7 bases at J, with 12 bases in the middle. Germline V CDR1 and CDR2: MNHEY, SMNVEV (reference sequence). The CDR3 covers 13 residues. The CDR3 region is CASSFYRGGTQYF. CDR3 DNA sequence: TGTGCCAGCAGTTTCTACAGGGGAGGGACCCAGTACTTC.

This clone was seen a single time. The rearrangement joins TRBV25-1 to TRBJ2-1, with 8 nucleotides matching TRBD2. Germline V gene sequence: CDR1 MGHDK, CDR2 SYGVNS. CDR3 length: 16 residues. V was pared by 2 bases and J by 4 bases, with 7 bases of the junction left unmatched. CDR3: CASSEPGLAGYNEQFF. The CDR3, as DNA: TGTGCCAGCAGTGAACCCGGGTTAGCGGGATACAATGAGCAGTTCTTC.

This chain connects TRBV6-4 to TRBJ2-2; D is perhaps TRBD2 (6 bases). The CDR3 covers 15 residues. Germline V gene data show CDR1 as MRHNA and CDR2 as SNTAGT. Trimming pared 2 bases from V and 1 base from J, leaving 8 bases between. The CDR3 sequence: CASSDGGGNTGELFF. The CDR3 DNA reads as TGTGCCAGCAGTGACGGGGGAGGGAACACCGGGGAGCTGTTTTTT.

V gene TRBV9 combines with J gene TRBJ2-7, with TRBD1 matching 8 bases. Trimming at V came to 3 bases and at J to 3 bases, leaving 8 bases not matched to a gene. CDR1 is SGDLS, CDR2 YYNGEE, per germline. This CDR3 region has 15 residues. The CDR3 here is CASSGGTGRGYEQYF. The CDR3 nucleotides read TGTGCCAGCAGCGGAGGGACAGGCCGGGGCTACGAGCAGTACTTC.

The chain couples TRBV19 to TRBJ2-7; no clear D. The CDR3 contains 12 residues. Germline V gene data show CDR1 as LNHDA and CDR2 as SQIVND (reference sequence). V was clipped by 3 bases and J by 3 bases, with 6 bases between them. The CDR3 is CASSIYGYEQYF. The CDR3 DNA reads as TGTGCCAGTAGTATCTACGGCTACGAGCAGTACTTC.

This clone came up once. The V gene is TRBV28, the J gene TRBJ2-1, with TRBD2 identical over 8 bases. This CDR3 spans 12 amino acids. Unmatched junction bases numbered 4, after V lost 3 bases and J lost 12 bases. Germline CDR1 reads MDHEN; CDR2 reads SYDVKM. The CDR3 reads CASSFGGARQFF. CDR3 DNA: TGTGCCAGCAGTTTCGGGGGGGCGCGGCAGTTCTTC.

The chain couples TRBV6-5 to TRBJ2-2, with D possibly TRBD2 on 7 matching bases. V dropped 8 bases and J dropped 0 bases, with 13 bases sitting between them. CDR1 and CDR2 from the germline V gene are MNHEY and SVGAGI. The CDR3 consists of 15 residues. This CDR3 is CASSRGAPNTGELFF. CDR3 nucleotides: TGTGCCAGCTCTCGGGGGGCTCCGAACACCGGGGAGCTGTTTTTT.

The chain couples TRBV19 to TRBJ2-1, with 11 bases that match TRBD2. The V and J ends lost 4 bases and 6 bases, in that order; junction bases with no gene match: 5. This CDR3 region has 15 residues. Germline CDR1 and CDR2: LNHDA and SQIVND (reference sequence). The CDR3 nucleotides read TGTGCCAGTAGTAGGGGGACTAGCGGTCCCAATGAGCAGTTCTTC. Translating it yields CASSRGTSGPNEQFF.

The chain couples TRBV4-1 to TRBJ1-1; perhaps TRBD1 as D (6 bases). CDR1 is MGHRA and CDR2 is YSYEKL in the germline V gene. This CDR3 has 14 amino acids. V gave up 1 base and J gave up 12 bases, with 18 bases separating them. CDR3 region: CASSQVGTRGGTFF. CDR3 coding DNA: TGCGCCAGCAGCCAAGTCGGGACAAGAGGGGGAACTTTCTTT.

V and J are TRBV11-3 and TRBJ2-1, with 10 nucleotides matching TRBD2. This CDR3 spans 20 amino acids. CDR1 and CDR2 from the germline V gene are SGHNT and YENEEA. V was pared by 4 bases and J by 2 bases, with 17 bases of the junction left unmatched. In nucleotides, the CDR3 is TGTGCCAGCAGCTCCCCCTCGACTAGCGGGCAAGCCCTCGCCTACAATGAGCAGTTCTTC. This gives the protein CASSSPSTSGQALAYNEQFF.

The chain links TRBV9 to TRBJ2-5; 10 positions match TRBD2. The CDR3 runs 15 residues. Per the germline V gene, CDR1 is SGDLS and CDR2 is YYNGEE. The V and J ends lost 2 bases and 5 bases, in that order; junction bases with no gene match: 6. The DNA for the CDR3 is TGTGCCAGCAGCGTCAGCGGGAGGGCCTTGGAGACCCAGTACTTC. It is translated as CASSVSGRALETQYF.

V and J are TRBV25-1 and TRBJ2-3; 8 bases match TRBD2. The J segment lost 0 bases and the V segment lost 4 bases, leaving 6 bases of the junction unmatched. The germline CDR1 and CDR2 sequences are MGHDK and SYGVNS. The CDR3 has 16 residues. The CDR3 sequence: CASSGFGGGSTDTQYF. The CDR3 nucleotides are TGTGCCAGCAGTGGTTTTGGCGGGGGGAGCACAGATACGCAGTATTTT.

This clone was detected once. V and J are TRBV14 and TRBJ2-3; weak D call: TRBD2 (5 bases). Germline V gene sequence: CDR1 SGHDN, CDR2 FVKESK. Trimming removed 1 base from V and 0 bases from J, with 11 bases in between. This CDR3 comprises 16 residues. The CDR3 loop reads CASSQVEGWSTDTQYF. The DNA for the CDR3 is TGTGCCAGCAGCCAAGTTGAGGGATGGAGCACAGATACGCAGTATTTT.

V is TRBV19 and J is TRBJ1-2; 8 bases are a match to TRBD1. The CDR3 length is 14 residues. In germline, CDR1 is LNHDA, CDR2 SQIVND (reference sequence). The V gene end was trimmed by 6 bases and the J gene end by 3 bases; junction bases not matched to a gene: 6. The CDR3 protein is CASREQGVDYGYTF. Here the CDR3 DNA reads TGTGCCAGTAGGGAACAGGGGGTGGACTATGGCTACACCTTC. The whole variable domain, filled in from reference TRBV19 and TRBJ1-2, reads DGGITQSPKYLFRKEGQNVTLSCEQNLNHDAMYWYRQDPGQGLRLIYYSQIVNDFQKGDIAEGYSVSREKKESFPLTVTSAQKNPTAFYLCASREQGVDYGYTFGSGTRLTVV.

The chain is built from TRBV7-3 and TRBJ2-1, with TRBD2 matching 11 bases. Germline V gene data show CDR1 as SGHTA and CDR2 as FQGTGA. There are 15 residues in the CDR3. V trimming: 5 bases; J trimming: 5 bases; junction bases outside the gene matches: 5. The CDR3, as DNA: TGTGCCAGCAGCCTGCTAGCGGGAGGCGACAATGAGCAGTTCTTC. Encoded protein: CASSLLAGGDNEQFF.

The chain employs TRBV7-3 and TRBJ2-1; 9 nucleotides align to TRBD1. CDR3 length: 15 residues. Unmatched junction bases numbered 6, after V lost 2 bases and J lost 7 bases. CDR1 and CDR2 from the germline V gene are SGHTA and FQGTGA. CDR3 coding DNA: TGTGCCAGCAGCTTATGGGGGACAGGGTTTAATGAGCAGTTCTTC. It encodes CASSLWGTGFNEQFF.

This chain uses TRBV6-5 with TRBJ2-5; the D gene is possibly TRBD2 (6 bases). Germline CDR1 MNHEY, CDR2 SVGAGI. V lost 5 bases, J lost 7 bases, and 17 bases lay in between. The CDR3 length is 14 residues. CDR3 sequence: CASSLGLQGGTQYF. As DNA, the CDR3 is TGTGCCAGCAGTCTCGGACTCCAGGGAGGGACCCAGTACTTC.

The V and J genes are TRBV27 and TRBJ1-2; 7 bases fit TRBD1. V lost 0 bases, J lost 3 bases, and 7 bases stayed unmatched. Looked up from germline, CDR1 is MNHEY and CDR2 is SMNVEV (reference sequence). The CDR3 totals 16 residues. The CDR3 nucleotides read TGTGCCAGCAGTTTATCCATCCGGGACAGCTACTATGGCTACACCTTC. It specifies CASSLSIRDSYYGYTF.

The chain has TRBV5-1 and TRBJ2-3; 9 bases agree with TRBD2. CDR3 length equals 16 residues. J gave up 4 bases and V 2 bases, and 8 bases lay outside the gene matches. Germline lookup yields CDR1 SGHRS and CDR2 YFSETQ. CDR3 nucleotide sequence: TGCGCCAGCAGCTTATATAGCGGGAGTACGGCAGATACGCAGTATTTT. Encoded protein: CASSLYSGSTADTQYF.

This chain joins TRBV7-3 and TRBJ2-2, with 10 positions matching TRBD2. Germline V CDR1 and CDR2: SGHTA, FQGTGA. There are 20 residues in the CDR3. Trimming removed 5 bases from V and 0 bases from J; junction bases left unmatched: 15. The CDR3 reads CASSPGGPAGGYSNTGELFF. Here the CDR3 DNA reads TGTGCCAGCAGCCCTGGGGGTCCAGCGGGAGGGTATTCGAACACCGGGGAGCTGTTTTTT.

The genes are TRBV7-9 and TRBJ2-5; D is uncertain. CDR1 SEHNR and CDR2 FQNEAQ come from the germline V gene (reference sequence). This CDR3 contains 13 residues. Trimming took off 3 bases at V and 2 bases at J, with 7 bases between the two ends. The DNA of the CDR3 is TGTGCCAGCAGCTTTGACACTCAAGAGACCCAGTACTTC. It is translated as CASSFDTQETQYF.

This clone was counted a few times. The gene calls are TRBV19 and TRBJ2-5; D may be TRBD1 (6 bases). CDR1 and CDR2 from the germline V gene are LNHDA and SQIVND (reference sequence). The V end was cut by 3 bases, the J end by 2 bases, with 10 bases between. The CDR3 is 14 residues long. Here the CDR3 DNA reads TGTGCCAGTAGTATTGGGGACAAGCAAGAGACCCAGTACTTC. This translates into CASSIGDKQETQYF.

This rearrangement joins TRBV28 to TRBJ2-5; TRBD2 matches at 7 bases. Germline loops: CDR1 MDHEN, CDR2 SYDVKM. CDR3 size: 16 residues. V gave up 5 bases and J gave up 1 base; unmatched junction bases: 10. CDR3 amino acids: CASSTKSGVLQETQYF. The CDR3 nucleotides are TGTGCCAGCAGTACTAAAAGCGGGGTCCTCCAAGAGACCCAGTACTTC.

The rearrangement links TRBV2 to TRBJ2-6, with 9 bases lining up with TRBD1. Germline V gives CDR1 SNHLY, CDR2 FYNNEI. After removal of 8 bases from V and 0 bases from J, the junction contained 5 bases not matched to a gene. The length of the CDR3 is 16 residues. The CDR3: CASRTGAVSGANVLTF. The DNA for the CDR3 is TGTGCCAGCCGGACAGGGGCCGTCTCTGGGGCCAACGTCCTGACTTTC.

The chain recombines TRBV5-4 with TRBJ2-1; TRBD1 agrees at 9 bases. Losses at the gene ends were 4 bases for V and 4 bases for J; bases not matched to a gene: 9. Germline V lookup: CDR1 SGHNT, CDR2 YYREEE (reference sequence). The CDR3 is 16 amino acids. The CDR3: CASSVSGTGSYNEQFF. In DNA form, the CDR3 reads TGTGCCAGCAGCGTTTCCGGGACAGGGAGTTACAATGAGCAGTTCTTC. The full variable domain, in which reference TRBV5-4 and TRBJ2-1 provide the parts outside the CDR3, is ETGVTQSPTHLIKTRGQQVTLRCSSQSGHNTVSWYQQALGQGPQFIFQYYREEENGRGNFPPRFSGLQFPNYSSELNVNALELDDSALYLCASSVSGTGSYNEQFFGPGTRLTVL.

This chain joins TRBV4-1 and TRBJ1-1, with D hard to call. Trimming cost V 5 bases and J 1 base, with 8 bases left between them. The CDR3 loop spans 13 amino acids. Per the germline V gene, CDR1 is MGHRA and CDR2 is YSYEKL. CDR3 coding DNA: TGCGCCAGCAGCGGAAGAGGGAACACTGAAGCTTTCTTT. Its translation is CASSGRGNTEAFF.

The CDR3 region is CASSLRRVMGTDTQYF. In DNA form, the CDR3 reads TGTGCCAGCAGCTTACGCAGGGTGATGGGCACAGATACGCAGTATTTT. The V call is TRBV7-9, the J call TRBJ2-3; D is possibly TRBD1 (5 bases). The germline V and J ends were trimmed by 2 bases and 1 base, with 13 bases remaining between them. Germline assignment: CDR1 SEHNR and CDR2 FQNEAQ (reference sequence). The CDR3 is made up of 16 amino acids.